The TCR beta chain described here comes from a study of T cell responses to AZD1222 COVID-19 vaccine. Points from the study as a whole: Regions 160-218 and 743-854 held dominance among vaccine-associated CD4 TCRs, which spanned spike. Possibly, clonal diversity was underestimated; donors were largely white British and included more females. None of the repertoires were sampled until the peak T cell response had passed.

Notes on this clone: What it binds is unknown.

TCRdb's copy holds only in-frame clones and misses some; the assay was immunoSEQ multiplex PCR. Among about 120,000 clones listed, approximately 90% were seen once. V was clipped by 3 bases and J by 3 bases; unmatched bases: 5. The germline CDR1 and CDR2 sequences are SNHLY and FYNNEI. The CDR3 is made up of 15 amino acids. The sample was peripheral blood, taken on day 0 of AZD1222 vaccination. The TCR comes from an adult in good health. The rearrangement joins TRBV2 to TRBJ2-1; 7 positions agree with TRBD2. CDR3 region: CASSDPLAVYNEQFF. The CDR3 region has the DNA TGTGCCAGCAGTGATCCTCTAGCGGTCTACAATGAGCAGTTCTTC.